Following are 16 T cell receptor beta chains from one sample sequenced in a study of shared clonotypes between healthy human individuals. Data came from immunoSEQ multiplex PCR; TCRdb stores just in-frame clones and leaves some out. Of over a million clones listed, about 80% are singletons. Sequencing was done on a sample of memory CD4+ T cells from PBMCs. Stated subset: CD45RA-negative fraction. The source is a man between 18 and 29 years old in good health. Some clones in this sample may be carry-over from other donors' samples.

A few counts support this clone. The chain has TRBV28 and TRBJ1-2; D perhaps matches TRBD1 (6 bases). Per germline, CDR1 MDHEN and CDR2 SYDVKM. V dropped 6 bases and J dropped 4 bases, with 18 bases sitting between them. CDR3 length equals 15 residues. The CDR3 DNA reads as TGTGCCAGCAGCCCGCACTCGGAGGGGGTCTATGGCTACACCTTC. Translation: CASSPHSEGVYGYTF.

The V and J genes are TRBV7-9 and TRBJ2-5, with D uncertain. The CDR3 is 12 residues long. From germline, CDR1 is SEHNR and CDR2 FQNEAQ (reference sequence). The V gene lost 5 bases and the J gene lost 0 bases, with 4 bases spanning the gap. In DNA, the CDR3 is TGTGCCAGCAGCGAACACCAAGAGACCCAGTACTTC. This translates into CASSEHQETQYF.

J is TRBJ2-2 and V is TRBV13; 7 bases agree with TRBD2. V lost 2 bases, J lost 4 bases, and 4 bases stayed unmatched. The CDR3 has 15 amino acids. Germline assignment: CDR1 PRHDT and CDR2 FYEKMQ (reference sequence). CDR3 protein: CASSLYWEGTGELFF. CDR3 nucleotide sequence: TGTGCCAGCAGCTTATATTGGGAGGGCACCGGGGAGCTGTTTTTT.

This clone occurred once. The J gene is TRBJ2-1, the V gene TRBV5-4; the match to TRBD2 covers 7 bases. Looked up from germline, CDR1 is SGHNT and CDR2 is YYREEE (reference sequence). With 2 bases clipped from V and 9 bases from J, the junction kept 14 bases outside the gene matches. This CDR3 region has 16 residues. CDR3 bases: TGTGCCAGCAGCTTAATTTCGGGACTAAGTTTCGGTGAGCAGTTCTTC. Translating gives CASSLISGLSFGEQFF.

This clone was counted a few times. This chain links TRBV10-1 with TRBJ1-4; tentatively, D is TRBD1 (5 bases). CDR1 WNHNN and CDR2 SYGVQD come from the germline V gene (reference sequence). This CDR3 comprises 15 residues. V lost 5 bases to trimming and J lost 5 bases, with 15 bases between them. CDR3 amino acids: CASSSHRDGNEKLFF. Written as DNA, the CDR3 is TGCGCCAGCAGTTCTCACCGGGACGGCAATGAAAAACTGTTTTTT.

This clone was counted between two and nine times. V gene TRBV19 combines with J gene TRBJ2-4, with D unclear. The V gene lost 3 bases and the J gene lost 4 bases, with 7 bases spanning the gap. The CDR3 has 13 residues. Germline V CDR1 and CDR2: LNHDA, SQIVND (reference sequence). CDR3 sequence reads: CASSINWKNIQYF. Here the CDR3 DNA reads TGTGCCAGTAGTATTAATTGGAAAAACATTCAGTACTTC. Drawing the rest from reference TRBV19 and TRBJ2-4, the complete variable domain is DGGITQSPKYLFRKEGQNVTLSCEQNLNHDAMYWYRQDPGQGLRLIYYSQIVNDFQKGDIAEGYSVSREKKESFPLTVTSAQKNPTAFYLCASSINWKNIQYFGAGTRLSVL.

The genes are TRBV7-8 and TRBJ2-7; weak D call: TRBD2 (5 bases). This CDR3 region has 13 residues. V lost 8 bases and J lost 3, with 14 bases in between. The germline V gene has CDR1 SGHVS and CDR2 FQNEAQ. The CDR3, as DNA: TGTGCCAGCGCGGGCCCTTCTCACTACGAGCAGTACTTC. It encodes CASAGPSHYEQYF.

The chain couples TRBV11-3 to TRBJ2-7; 7 nucleotides align to TRBD1. V lost 5 bases and J lost 3; bases outside the gene matches: 7. The CDR3 loop spans 14 amino acids. Germline loops: CDR1 SGHNT, CDR2 YENEEA. The CDR3 protein is CASSATGRSYEQYF. As DNA, the CDR3 is TGTGCCAGCAGCGCGACAGGGCGAAGCTACGAGCAGTACTTC.

V gene TRBV9 combines with J gene TRBJ2-5; D remains unclear. The CDR3 consists of 15 residues. Germline V gene data show CDR1 as SGDLS and CDR2 as YYNGEE. With 1 base removed from V and 2 bases from J, the gap between germline ends came to 12 bases. CDR3 nucleotide sequence: TGTGCCAGCAGCGTAAAGGGTGGCCAACAAGAGACCCAGTACTTC. Translated: CASSVKGGQQETQYF.

This clone was detected only once. This chain links TRBV12-5 with TRBJ2-2; D is perhaps TRBD1 or TRBD2 (5 bases each). V was pared by 4 bases and J by 2 bases, with 11 bases between. Germline values: CDR1 LGHNT, CDR2 FRNRAP. This CDR3 has 15 amino acids. CDR3 protein: CASGSSGGNTGELFF. CDR3 coding DNA: TGTGCTAGTGGTTCCTCTGGGGGTAACACCGGGGAGCTGTTTTTT. Variable domain in full (rest from reference TRBV12-5 and TRBJ2-2): DARVTQTPRHKVTEMGQEVTMRCQPILGHNTVFWYRQTMMQGLELLAYFRNRAPLDDSGMPKDRFSAEMPDATLATLKIQPSEPRDSAVYFCASGSSGGNTGELFFGEGSRLTVL.

This clone was seen only a few times. The chain is built from TRBV19 and TRBJ1-5; D is ambiguous. Trimming stripped 9 bases from V and 0 bases from J, with 12 bases between. Per germline, CDR1 LNHDA and CDR2 SQIVND (reference sequence). This CDR3 is 14 amino acids long. Written as DNA, the CDR3 is TGTGCCAGCACGTACGACTATAGCAATCAGCCCCAGCATTTT. Its protein product is CASTYDYSNQPQHF.

The chain joins TRBV7-2 to TRBJ2-4, with D perhaps TRBD2 (5 bases). With 2 bases removed from V and 8 bases from J, the gap between germline ends came to 13 bases. Germline CDR1 is SGHTA and CDR2 is FQGNSA. The CDR3 loop spans 14 amino acids. CDR3 nucleotides: TGTGCCAGCAGCTTAACCGGGATTTCGGACATTCAGTACTTC. Translating it yields CASSLTGISDIQYF.

The gene calls are TRBV27 and TRBJ1-2; perhaps TRBD1 as D (5 bases). This CDR3 region has 15 residues. Germline V gene sequence: CDR1 MNHEY, CDR2 SMNVEV (reference sequence). V lost 2 bases, J lost 2 bases, and 12 bases lay in between. The DNA for the CDR3 is TGTGCCAGCAGTTTACTTGCCAGGGAAAACTATGGCTACACCTTC. Its translation: CASSLLARENYGYTF.

The CDR3 spells CASSLLPGPVYNEQFF. CDR3 bases: TGTGCCAGCAGCTTATTACCTGGGCCGGTCTACAATGAGCAGTTCTTC. The chain has TRBV7-3 and TRBJ2-1; D is unclear. The CDR3 runs to 16 residues. The V end lost 2 bases, the J end lost 3 bases, and 14 bases lay between the germline ends. Germline assignment: CDR1 SGHTA and CDR2 FQGTGA. Full variable domain (remainder filled in from reference TRBV7-3 and TRBJ2-1): GAGVSQTPSNKVTEKGKYVELRCDPISGHTALYWYRQSLGQGPEFLIYFQGTGAADDSGLPNDRFFAVRPEGSVSTLKIQRTERGDSAVYLCASSLLPGPVYNEQFFGPGTRLTVL.

V and J are TRBV29-1 and TRBJ1-2; 7 bases match TRBD1. The V gene end was trimmed by 4 bases and the J gene end by 3 bases; junction bases not matched to a gene: 8. The CDR3 totals 14 residues. Germline loops: CDR1 SQVTM, CDR2 ANQGSEA. This chain's CDR3 is CSVARTGGDYGYTF. The CDR3 DNA reads TGCAGCGTTGCCCGGACAGGAGGGGACTATGGCTACACCTTC.

V and J are TRBV29-1 and TRBJ1-1, with 10 bases that match TRBD1. The V gene end was trimmed by 1 base and the J gene end by 4 bases; junction bases not matched to a gene: 6. The CDR3 runs 15 residues. The germline V gene encodes CDR1 SQVTM and CDR2 ANQGSEA. This CDR3 is CSVEALDRGSTEAFF. The CDR3 coding sequence is TGCAGCGTTGAAGCCCTGGACAGGGGGAGCACTGAAGCTTTCTTT. The full variable domain, its missing parts supplied by reference TRBV29-1 and TRBJ1-1, is SAVISQKPSRDICQRGTSLTIQCQVDSQVTMMFWYRQQPGQSLTLIATANQGSEATYESGFVIDKFPISRPNLTFSTLTVSNMSPEDSSIYLCSVEALDRGSTEAFFGQGTRLTVV.